This T cell receptor beta chain is from a study of T cells in Graves' hyperthyroidism and ophthalmopathy. Findings and limits, study-wide: Expanded thyroid clonotypes (above 0.001) were mostly also found in blood.

The CDR3 extends over 11 amino acids. CDR1 is KGHSH, CDR2 LQKENI, per germline. The V end lost 7 bases, the J end lost 2 bases, and 4 bases lay between the germline ends. RNA transcripts provided the source from which TCR beta CDR3 regions were amplified. RT-PCR in the first round (using the HTBI primer set) targeted the TCR CDR3. TCRdb used MiXCR to reprocess the multiplex PCR reads, holding one entry per CDR3 protein. Of about 640,000 distinct CDR3 sequences listed, less than 25% were seen once; the top ten hold around a third. A word on this clonotype: The target antigen is unknown.

Diagnostic decisions used clinical symptoms, serum thyroxine and TRAb, thyroid ultrasound and orbital computed tomography. The PBMCs were taken from approximately 9.7 ml of fresh peripheral blood. The sequence came from a man younger than 40 with Graves' ophthalmopathy. V usage is TRBV18 and J usage is TRBJ2-3, with no clear D. Sequenced: blood. The CDR3: CASLTTDTQYF. CDR3 coding DNA: TGTGCCAGCTTGACCACAGATACGCAGTATTTT.